The clone carrying this T cell receptor beta chain appeared a few times. Since all of the isolated RNA was reverse transcribed, expressed TCRB transcripts were what got sequenced. Using immunoSEQ multiplex PCR, the repertoire was profiled, and TCRdb retains in-frame clones only, with some absent. This sample has around 310,000 clones, with 11% found just once. This sample was taken from a study of beta chain features in type 1 diabetes. Study context: Sorted cells, some 110,000,000 in number, were examined across all samples.

CDR1 is SGDLS, CDR2 YYNGEE, per germline. Trimming removed 1 base from V and 6 bases from J, with 8 bases in between. The CDR3 has 13 residues. The V and J genes are TRBV9 and TRBJ2-1; D call uncertain. The sequencing input was naive CD4+ T cells from blood. The clonotype originates from a woman aged 25 to 39 in good health. The CDR3 coding sequence is TGTGCCAGCAGCGTATACAACAGCAATGAGCAGTTCTTC. It encodes CASSVYNSNEQFF.